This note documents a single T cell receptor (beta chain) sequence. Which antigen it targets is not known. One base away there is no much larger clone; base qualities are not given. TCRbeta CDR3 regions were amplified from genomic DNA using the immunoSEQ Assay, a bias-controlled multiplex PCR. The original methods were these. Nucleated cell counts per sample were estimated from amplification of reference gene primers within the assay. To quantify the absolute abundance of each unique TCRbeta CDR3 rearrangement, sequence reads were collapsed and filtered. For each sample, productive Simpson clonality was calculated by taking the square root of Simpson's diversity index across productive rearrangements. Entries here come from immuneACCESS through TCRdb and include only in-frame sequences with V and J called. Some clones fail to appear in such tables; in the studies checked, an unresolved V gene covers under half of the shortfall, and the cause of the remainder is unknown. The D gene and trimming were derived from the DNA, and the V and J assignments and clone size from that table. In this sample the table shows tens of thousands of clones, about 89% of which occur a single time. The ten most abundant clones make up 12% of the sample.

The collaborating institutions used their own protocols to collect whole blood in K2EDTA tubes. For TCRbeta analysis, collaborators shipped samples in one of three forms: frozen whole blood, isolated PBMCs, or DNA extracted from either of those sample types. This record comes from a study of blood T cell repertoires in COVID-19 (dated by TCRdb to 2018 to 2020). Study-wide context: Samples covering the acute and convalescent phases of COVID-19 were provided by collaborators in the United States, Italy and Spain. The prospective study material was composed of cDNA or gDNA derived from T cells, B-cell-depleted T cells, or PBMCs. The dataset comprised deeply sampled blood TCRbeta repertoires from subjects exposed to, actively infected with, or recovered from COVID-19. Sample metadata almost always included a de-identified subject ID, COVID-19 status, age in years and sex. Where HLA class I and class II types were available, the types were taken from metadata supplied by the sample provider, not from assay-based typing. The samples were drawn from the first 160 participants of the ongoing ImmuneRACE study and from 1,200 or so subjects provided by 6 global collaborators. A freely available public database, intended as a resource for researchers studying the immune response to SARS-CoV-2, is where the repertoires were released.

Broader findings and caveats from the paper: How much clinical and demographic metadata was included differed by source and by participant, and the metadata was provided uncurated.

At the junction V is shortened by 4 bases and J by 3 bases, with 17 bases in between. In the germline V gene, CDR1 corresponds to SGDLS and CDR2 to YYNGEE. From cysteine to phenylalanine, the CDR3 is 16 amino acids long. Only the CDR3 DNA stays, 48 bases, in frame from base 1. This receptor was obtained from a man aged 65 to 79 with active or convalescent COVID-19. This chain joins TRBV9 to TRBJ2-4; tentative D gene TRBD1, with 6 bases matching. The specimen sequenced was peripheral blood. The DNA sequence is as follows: TGTGCCAGCAGCATTCCAACAGAGGGGGACAAAAACATTCAGTACTTC. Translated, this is CASSIPTEGDKNIQYF.